Below are 24 T cell receptor beta chains sequenced from a single sample in a study of cytotoxic CD8 clonotypes in ibrutinib-treated CLL. Here immunoSEQ multiplex PCR was the method, and the copy in TCRdb shows in-frame clones only, minus some. Of approximately 50,000 clones in the sample, approximately 69% were seen once. The input for sequencing was PBMCs, taken after 12 months of ibrutinib treatment. These TCRs come from a human donor with chronic lymphocytic leukemia.

V and J are TRBV6-1 and TRBJ2-6; no reliable D call. CDR3 length equals 16 residues. CDR1 is MNHNS and CDR2 is SASEGT in the germline V gene. Trimming removed 4 bases at V and 0 bases at J, with 10 bases between. CDR3: CASSGSVSSGANVLTF. CDR3 sequence (DNA): TGTGCCAGCAGTGGCTCCGTCAGCTCTGGGGCCAACGTCCTGACTTTC.

This clone showed up just once. The chain recombines TRBV7-9 with TRBJ1-4; 8 nucleotides match TRBD1. CDR1 and CDR2 (germline): SEHNR, FQNEAQ (reference sequence). This CDR3 has 13 amino acids. As DNA, the CDR3 is TGTGCTTCGGTTGGGGGCAGGGGGCCTGAACTGTTTTTT. This gives the protein CASVGGRGPELFF.

The chain joins TRBV19 to TRBJ1-2; D not resolved. Deletions cut 3 bases from V and 4 bases from J, with 9 bases between. Per the germline V gene, CDR1 is LNHDA and CDR2 is SQIVND (reference sequence). This CDR3 has 13 amino acids. CDR3 in DNA: TGTGCCAGTAGTATTTATGCTTTCTATGGCTACACCTTC. Its protein product is CASSIYAFYGYTF.

V usage is TRBV6-5 and J usage is TRBJ1-2; no clear D gene. V was pared by 7 bases and J by 8 bases, with 17 bases between. Germline CDR1 MNHEY, CDR2 SVGAGI. The CDR3 runs to 13 residues. The DNA for the CDR3 is TGTGCCAGCAAAAAAGTGATTTGGGAGGGCTACACCTTC. It encodes CASKKVIWEGYTF.

The chain uses TRBV7-1 and TRBJ2-7; 8 bases fit TRBD1. TRBV7-1 is an open reading frame, and its role is uncertain. The V segment lost 8 bases and the J segment 2 bases; nucleotides outside the gene matches: 11. The CDR3 contains 15 residues. The DNA for the CDR3 is TGTGCCAGCGGATCCTTCGTGACAGGGGCCTACGAGCAGTACTTC. It encodes CASGSFVTGAYEQYF.

This chain joins TRBV23-1 and TRBJ1-2, with 7 bases that match TRBD1. TRBV23-1 is annotated as an ORF whose role is uncertain. V was clipped by 0 bases and J by 1 base; unmatched bases: 8. The CDR3 runs to 17 residues. CDR3 protein: CASSQSYRGALNYGYTF. The CDR3 DNA reads TGCGCCAGCAGTCAATCGTACAGGGGAGCCCTTAACTATGGCTACACCTTC.

The V call is TRBV11-1, the J call TRBJ2-5, with D uncertain. The ends were cut back, 3 bases at V and 5 bases at J, with 16 bases in the middle. The CDR3 is 15 residues long. Germline V gene data show CDR1 as SGHAT and CDR2 as FQDESV (reference sequence). Here the CDR3 DNA reads TGTGCCAGCAGCTTCCTGCCCGGAAGTACGGAGACCCAGTACTTC. Translation: CASSFLPGSTETQYF.

A remark on this clone: A read error may produce the germline difference seen at one junction end. The gene calls are TRBV7-7 and TRBJ2-5, with D possibly TRBD2 on 5 matching bases. Germline CDR1 and CDR2: SSHAT and FNYEAQ (reference sequence). The CDR3 spans 14 residues. The DNA of the CDR3 is TGTGCTAGCAGCCCGAGCGGACTTGGGGAGACCCAGTACTTC. Protein sequence: CASSPSGLGETQYF.

V usage is TRBV6-1 and J usage is TRBJ1-5; 10 bases map to TRBD1. The length of the CDR3 is 14 residues. Per the germline V gene, CDR1 is MNHNS and CDR2 is SASEGT. V lost 6 bases, J lost 5 bases, and 4 bases stayed unmatched. DNA of the CDR3: TGTGCCAGCAGCGACAGGGGGCAGTATCAGCCCCAGCATTTT. This translates into CASSDRGQYQPQHF.

The V gene is TRBV4-1, the J gene TRBJ2-3; 10 bases map to TRBD2. The germline V gene encodes CDR1 MGHRA and CDR2 YSYEKL. V lost 5 bases and J lost 4; bases outside the gene matches: 9. This CDR3 comprises 16 residues. CDR3 nucleotide sequence: TGCGCCAGCAGCGGCTCCCTAGCGGGGGTCTCAGATACGCAGTATTTT. This sequence encodes CASSGSLAGVSDTQYF.

This clone was seen only a few times. The rearrangement links TRBV6-6 to TRBJ1-5; no firm D call. Germline V CDR1 and CDR2: MNHNY, SVGAGI (reference sequence). CDR3 length: 12 amino acids. The ends were cut back, 5 bases at V and 4 bases at J, with 6 bases in the middle. The CDR3 DNA sequence: TGTGCCAGCAGTGGAAGGAATCAGCCCCAGCATTTT. This sequence encodes CASSGRNQPQHF.

This chain links TRBV19 with TRBJ1-1, with 9 positions matching TRBD1. V was clipped by 3 bases and J by 3 bases; unmatched bases: 2. Germline V gives CDR1 LNHDA, CDR2 SQIVND (reference sequence). The CDR3 contains 14 residues. The CDR3 loop is CASSIGTGHTEAFF. In nucleotides, the CDR3 is TGTGCCAGTAGTATCGGGACAGGGCACACTGAAGCTTTCTTT.

This sequence joins TRBV13 and TRBJ2-3; D is perhaps TRBD1 (6 bases). CDR3 size: 16 residues. Germline V gene lookup returns CDR1 PRHDT and CDR2 FYEKMQ (reference sequence). V lost 2 bases and J 3 bases, leaving 15 bases between the germline ends. This CDR3 reads CASSLKRLDRTDTQYF. DNA for the CDR3: TGTGCCAGCAGCTTAAAGAGGCTAGACAGGACAGATACGCAGTATTTT.

The chain recombines TRBV27 with TRBJ1-1; no reliable D call. The CDR3 is 14 amino acids. With 2 bases removed from V and 2 bases from J, the gap between germline ends came to 9 bases. The germline CDR1 and CDR2 sequences are MNHEY and SMNVEV (reference sequence). CDR3 region: CASSLITANTEAFF. The CDR3 DNA sequence: TGTGCCAGCAGTTTAATAACAGCAAACACTGAAGCTTTCTTT.

This chain joins TRBV5-6 and TRBJ2-3; 10 nucleotides align to TRBD1. Germline lookup yields CDR1 SGHDT and CDR2 YYEEEE. Trimming cost V 0 bases and J 8 bases; bases outside gene matches: 12. This CDR3 comprises 17 residues. Here the CDR3 reads CASSLAPGQGPAATQYF. CDR3 DNA: TGTGCCAGCAGCTTGGCCCCGGGACAGGGGCCTGCGGCTACGCAGTATTTT. Together with reference TRBV5-6 and TRBJ2-3, the CDR3 gives the full variable domain: DAGVTQSPTHLIKTRGQQVTLRCSPKSGHDTVSWYQQALGQGPQFIFQYYEEEERQRGNFPDRFSGHQFPNYSSELNVNALLLGDSALYLCASSLAPGQGPAATQYFGPGTRLTVL.

The J gene is TRBJ1-5, the V gene TRBV2; D perhaps matches TRBD1 (6 bases). Germline loops: CDR1 SNHLY, CDR2 FYNNEI. V dropped 6 bases and J dropped 5 bases, with 14 bases sitting between them. The CDR3 loop spans 14 amino acids. Written as DNA, the CDR3 is TGTGCCAGCAGCCCATCGGCAGGGGATCAGCCCCAGCATTTT. This translates into CASSPSAGDQPQHF.

The rearrangement joins TRBV11-1 to TRBJ1-1; the D is unclear. V was shortened by 5 bases and J by 7 bases, with 17 bases between the two germline ends. Germline-derived CDR1 and CDR2 are SGHAT and FQDESV (reference sequence). The length of the CDR3 is 14 residues. The DNA for the CDR3 is TGTGCCAGCAGCCGGTGGGCGGAGGAGAATGAAGCTTTCTTT. The encoded protein is CASSRWAEENEAFF. Looking up the rest from reference TRBV11-1 and TRBJ1-1 gives the full variable domain: EAEVAQSPRYKITEKSQAVAFWCDPISGHATLYWYRQILGQGPELLVQFQDESVVDDSQLPKDRFSAERLKGVDSTLKIQPAELGDSAMYLCASSRWAEENEAFFGQGTRLTVV.

V is TRBV19 and J is TRBJ1-3; no definite D call. The CDR3 has 14 amino acids. V lost 3 bases, J lost 3 bases, and 9 bases lay in between. Per germline, CDR1 LNHDA and CDR2 SQIVND (reference sequence). The CDR3 DNA is TGTGCCAGTAGTATTGGAACAGATGGAAACACCATATATTTT. Its translation is CASSIGTDGNTIYF.

The rearrangement joins TRBV6-5 to TRBJ2-3; D gene unclear. The CDR3 runs 13 residues. Trimming removed 4 bases at V and 2 bases at J, with 7 bases between. The germline V gene has CDR1 MNHEY and CDR2 SVGAGI. The CDR3 DNA follows: TGTGCCAGCAGTTTAGAGTACACAGATACGCAGTATTTT. This translates into CASSLEYTDTQYF.

As DNA, the CDR3 is TGTGCCAGCAGGGGTTCGGGACAGGGGGCCCAGCCCCAGCATTTT. Translating gives CASRGSGQGAQPQHF. The chain uses TRBV28 and TRBJ1-5, with 12 bases identical to TRBD1. The germline V gene has CDR1 MDHEN and CDR2 SYDVKM. The length of the CDR3 is 15 residues. V shed 6 bases and J 7 bases; nucleotides not matched to a gene: 7.

The chain has TRBV10-3 and TRBJ2-3; 14 bases are shared with TRBD2. CDR1 is ENHRY and CDR2 is SYGVKD in the germline V gene. The CDR3 spans 18 residues. Germline trimming cut 6 bases from V and 0 bases from J; bases unmatched to any gene: 8. The CDR3 region is CAIRTGTSGGSSTDTQYF. CDR3 bases: TGTGCCATCAGGACCGGGACTAGCGGGGGATCTAGCACAGATACGCAGTATTTT.

A single count supports this clone. V is TRBV4-1 and J is TRBJ2-1, with 9 bases identical to TRBD2. V trimming: 0 bases; J trimming: 8 bases; junction bases outside the gene matches: 8. CDR1 MGHRA and CDR2 YSYEKL come from the germline V gene. The CDR3 length is 16 residues. CDR3 DNA sequence: TGCGCCAGCAGCCAAGATTCGCGGGGGGGCATCGATGAGCAGTTCTTC. Amino acid sequence: CASSQDSRGGIDEQFF.

This chain uses TRBV5-1 with TRBJ1-4; TRBD1 matches at 7 bases. V was clipped by 0 bases and J by 8 bases; unmatched bases: 4. This CDR3 comprises 14 residues. Per the germline V gene, CDR1 is SGHRS and CDR2 is YFSETQ. CDR3 nucleotide sequence: TGCGCCAGCAGCTTGGGGACAGGAGGCGAAAAACTGTTTTTT. Protein product: CASSLGTGGEKLFF.

The rearrangement uses TRBV15 and TRBJ1-6; 7 bases agree with TRBD1. The trim removed 5 bases at V and 4 bases at J, leaving 20 bases unmatched. The germline gives CDR1 LNHNV, CDR2 YYDKDF (reference sequence). The CDR3 has 20 amino acids. The CDR3 reads CATSVRDRVSSARYNSPLHF. As DNA, the CDR3 is TGTGCCACCAGCGTCCGAGACAGGGTATCTTCGGCCCGTTATAATTCACCCCTCCACTTT.